The clone carrying this TCR beta chain was counted at least ten times. Its antigen is not known. This sample is drawn from a study of CD8 T cells in ankylosing spondylitis. V lost 3 bases and J lost 2, with 13 bases in between. Germline V gives CDR1 SGDLS, CDR2 YYNGEE. The CDR3 consists of 15 residues. Study-level points and caveats: Some motif variants had been reported before (in reactive arthritis synovial fluid and blood).

TCRdb redid the calling of the 5' RACE reads with MiXCR, one entry per CDR3 protein. The sample yields fewer than 250,000 distinct CDR3 sequences, over 9.5% seen once. This TCR was recovered from a male donor with ankylosing spondylitis or in good health (not recorded which). V gene TRBV9 combines with J gene TRBJ2-3; the D is unclear. Specimen: blood, either unsorted or a sorted T cell fraction (not recorded which). The CDR3 coding sequence is TGTGCCAGCAGCGGGACCAGCCCCCACACAGATACGCAGTATTTT. Translated: CASSGTSPHTDTQYF.